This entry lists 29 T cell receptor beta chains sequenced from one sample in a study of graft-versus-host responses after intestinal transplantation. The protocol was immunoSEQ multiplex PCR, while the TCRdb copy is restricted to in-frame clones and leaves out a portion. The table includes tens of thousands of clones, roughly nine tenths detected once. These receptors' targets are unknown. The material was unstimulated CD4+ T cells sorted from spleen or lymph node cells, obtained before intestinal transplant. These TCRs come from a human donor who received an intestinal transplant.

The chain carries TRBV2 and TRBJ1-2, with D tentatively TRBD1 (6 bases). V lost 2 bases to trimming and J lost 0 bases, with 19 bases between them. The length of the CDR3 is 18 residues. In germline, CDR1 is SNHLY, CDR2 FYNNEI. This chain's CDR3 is CASSETGGAGWTNYGYTF. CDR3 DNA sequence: TGTGCCAGCAGTGAAACGGGGGGGGCAGGGTGGACTAACTATGGCTACACCTTC. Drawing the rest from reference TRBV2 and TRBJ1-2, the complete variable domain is EPEVTQTPSHQVTQMGQEVILRCVPISNHLYFYWYRQILGQKVEFLVSFYNNEISEKSEIFDDQFSVERPDGSNFTLKIRSTKLEDSAMYFCASSETGGAGWTNYGYTFGSGTRLTVV.

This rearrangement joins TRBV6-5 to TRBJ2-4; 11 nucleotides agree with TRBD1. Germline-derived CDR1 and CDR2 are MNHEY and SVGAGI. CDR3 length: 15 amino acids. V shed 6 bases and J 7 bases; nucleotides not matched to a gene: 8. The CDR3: CASRASGTGGNIQYF. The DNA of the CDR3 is TGTGCCAGCAGGGCCTCCGGGACAGGGGGGAACATTCAGTACTTC.

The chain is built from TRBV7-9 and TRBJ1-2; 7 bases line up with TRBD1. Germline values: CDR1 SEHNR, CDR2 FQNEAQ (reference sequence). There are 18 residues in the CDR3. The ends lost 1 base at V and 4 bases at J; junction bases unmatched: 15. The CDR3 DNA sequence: TGTGCCAGCAGCTTAGGGGGGGACAGTCGGCGGGTCATCTATGGCTACACCTTC. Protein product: CASSLGGDSRRVIYGYTF.

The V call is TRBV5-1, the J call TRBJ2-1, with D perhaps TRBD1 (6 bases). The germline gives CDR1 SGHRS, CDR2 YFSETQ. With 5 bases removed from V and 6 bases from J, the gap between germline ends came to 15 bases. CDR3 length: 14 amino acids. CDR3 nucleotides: TGCGCCAGCAGTATGGGACACCCGGGCAATGAGCAGTTCTTC. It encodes CASSMGHPGNEQFF.

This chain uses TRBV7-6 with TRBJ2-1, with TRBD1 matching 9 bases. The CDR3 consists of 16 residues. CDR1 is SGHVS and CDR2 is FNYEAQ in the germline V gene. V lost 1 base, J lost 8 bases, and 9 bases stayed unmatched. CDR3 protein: CASSLGTGGISYEQFF. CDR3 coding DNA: TGTGCCAGCAGCTTAGGAACAGGGGGCATTTCGTATGAGCAGTTCTTC.

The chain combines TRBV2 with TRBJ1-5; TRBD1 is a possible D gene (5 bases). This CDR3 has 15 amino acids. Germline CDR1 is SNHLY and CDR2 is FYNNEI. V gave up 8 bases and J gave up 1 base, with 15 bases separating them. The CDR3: CASGARGTSNQPQHF. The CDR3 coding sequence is TGTGCCAGCGGAGCGCGGGGCACAAGCAATCAGCCCCAGCATTTT.

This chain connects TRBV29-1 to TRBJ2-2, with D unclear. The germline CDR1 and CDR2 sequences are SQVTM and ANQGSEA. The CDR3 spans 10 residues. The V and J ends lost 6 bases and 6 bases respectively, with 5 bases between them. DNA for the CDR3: TGCAGCGTCCTACCCGGGGAGCTGTTTTTT. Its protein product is CSVLPGELFF.

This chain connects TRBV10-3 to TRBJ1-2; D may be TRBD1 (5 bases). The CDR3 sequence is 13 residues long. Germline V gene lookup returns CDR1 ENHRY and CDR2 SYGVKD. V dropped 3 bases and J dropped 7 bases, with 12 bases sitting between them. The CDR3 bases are TGTGCCATCAGTGATCTCCAGGGTGCTGGCTACACCTTC. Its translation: CAISDLQGAGYTF.

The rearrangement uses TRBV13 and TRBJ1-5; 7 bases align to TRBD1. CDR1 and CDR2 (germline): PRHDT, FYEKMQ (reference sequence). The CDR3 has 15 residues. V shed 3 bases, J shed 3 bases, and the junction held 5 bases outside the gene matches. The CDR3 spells CASSLGRGFNQPQHF. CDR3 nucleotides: TGTGCCAGCAGCTTGGGCAGGGGGTTCAATCAGCCCCAGCATTTT.

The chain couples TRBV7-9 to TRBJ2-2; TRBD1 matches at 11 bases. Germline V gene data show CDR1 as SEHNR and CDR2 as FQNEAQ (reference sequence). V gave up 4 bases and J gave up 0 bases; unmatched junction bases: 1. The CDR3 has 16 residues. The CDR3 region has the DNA TGTGCCAGCAGCTGGGGACAGGGGGCGAACACCGGGGAGCTGTTTTTT. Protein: CASSWGQGANTGELFF.

This CDR3 reads CAISLSLGTAQKNYGYTF. CDR3 nucleotide sequence: TGTGCCATCAGCCTCTCTTTGGGGACAGCTCAAAAGAACTATGGCTACACCTTC. The gene calls are TRBV10-3 and TRBJ1-2, with 7 bases lining up with TRBD1. V dropped 6 bases and J dropped 2; count of bases not matched to a gene: 18. Germline CDR1 reads ENHRY; CDR2 reads SYGVKD. This CDR3 has 18 amino acids.

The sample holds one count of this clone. This chain's CDR3 is CASSESTGRSRTQYF. For the CDR3, the DNA is TGCGCCAGCAGTGAGTCGACAGGCAGGAGCCGTACCCAGTACTTC. The genes are TRBV10-2 and TRBJ2-5; D perhaps matches TRBD1 (6 bases). The CDR3 length is 15 residues. Germline V lookup: CDR1 WSHSY, CDR2 SAAADI. The V gene lost 0 bases and the J gene lost 8 bases, with 16 bases spanning the gap.

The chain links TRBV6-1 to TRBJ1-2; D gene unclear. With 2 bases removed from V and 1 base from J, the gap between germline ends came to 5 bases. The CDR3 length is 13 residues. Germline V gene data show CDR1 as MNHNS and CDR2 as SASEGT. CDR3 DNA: TGTGCCAGCAGTGAACGGGGTAACTATGGCTACACCTTC. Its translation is CASSERGNYGYTF.

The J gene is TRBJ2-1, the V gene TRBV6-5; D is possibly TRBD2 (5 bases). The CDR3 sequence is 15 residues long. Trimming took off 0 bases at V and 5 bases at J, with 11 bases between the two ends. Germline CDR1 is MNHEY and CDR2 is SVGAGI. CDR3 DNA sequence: TGTGCCAGCAGTTACTCCGGGAAGCGCCACAATGAGCAGTTCTTC. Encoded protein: CASSYSGKRHNEQFF.

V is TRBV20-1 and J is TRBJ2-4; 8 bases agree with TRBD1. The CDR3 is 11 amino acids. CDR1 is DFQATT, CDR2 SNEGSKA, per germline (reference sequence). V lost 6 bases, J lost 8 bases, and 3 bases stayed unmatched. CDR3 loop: CSAKQGDIQYF. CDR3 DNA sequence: TGCAGTGCGAAACAGGGGGACATTCAGTACTTC.

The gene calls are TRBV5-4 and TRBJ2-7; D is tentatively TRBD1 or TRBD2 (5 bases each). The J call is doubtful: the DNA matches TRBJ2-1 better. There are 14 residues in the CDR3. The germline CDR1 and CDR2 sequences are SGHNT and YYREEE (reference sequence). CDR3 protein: CASSLGETYNEQFF. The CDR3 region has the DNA TGTGCCAGCAGCCTGGGGGAGACTTACAATGAGCAGTTCTTC.

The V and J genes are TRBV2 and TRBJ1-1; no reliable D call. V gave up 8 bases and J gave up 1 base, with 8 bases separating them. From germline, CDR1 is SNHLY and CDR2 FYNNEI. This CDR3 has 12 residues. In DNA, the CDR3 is TGTGCCAGCGGACTTTCGAACACTGAAGCTTTCTTT. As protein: CASGLSNTEAFF. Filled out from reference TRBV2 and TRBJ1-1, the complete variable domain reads EPEVTQTPSHQVTQMGQEVILRCVPISNHLYFYWYRQILGQKVEFLVSFYNNEISEKSEIFDDQFSVERPDGSNFTLKIRSTKLEDSAMYFCASGLSNTEAFFGQGTRLTVV.

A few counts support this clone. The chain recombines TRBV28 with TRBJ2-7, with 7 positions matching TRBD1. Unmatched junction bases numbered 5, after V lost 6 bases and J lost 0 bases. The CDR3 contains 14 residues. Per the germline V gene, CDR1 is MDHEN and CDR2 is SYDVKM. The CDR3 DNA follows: TGTGCCAGCAGGCTGACAGGGAGCTCCTACGAGCAGTACTTC. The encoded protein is CASRLTGSSYEQYF.

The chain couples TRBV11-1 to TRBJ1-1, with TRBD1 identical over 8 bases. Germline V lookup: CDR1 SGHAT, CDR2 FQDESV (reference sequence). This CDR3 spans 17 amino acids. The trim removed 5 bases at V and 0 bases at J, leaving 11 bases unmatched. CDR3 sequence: CASSRGVWTGLNTEAFF. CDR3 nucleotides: TGTGCCAGCAGCCGCGGCGTTTGGACAGGGCTGAACACTGAAGCTTTCTTT.

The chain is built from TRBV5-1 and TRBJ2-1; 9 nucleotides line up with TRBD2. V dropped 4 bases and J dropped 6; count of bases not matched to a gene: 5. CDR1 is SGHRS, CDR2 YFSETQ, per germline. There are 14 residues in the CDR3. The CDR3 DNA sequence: TGCGCCAGCAGCCAGGGGACTAGCTCCAATGAGCAGTTCTTC. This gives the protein CASSQGTSSNEQFF.

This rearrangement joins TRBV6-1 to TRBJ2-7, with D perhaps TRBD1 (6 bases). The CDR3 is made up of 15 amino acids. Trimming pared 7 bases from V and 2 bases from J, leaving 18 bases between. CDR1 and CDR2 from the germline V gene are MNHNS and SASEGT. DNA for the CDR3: TGTGCCAGCACCCATGGGACATACGTTCCCTACGAGCAGTACTTC. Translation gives CASTHGTYVPYEQYF.

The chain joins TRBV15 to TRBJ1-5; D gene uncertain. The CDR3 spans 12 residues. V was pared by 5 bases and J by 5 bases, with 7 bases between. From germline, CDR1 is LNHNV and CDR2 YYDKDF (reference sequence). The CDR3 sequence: CATSPGYQPQHF. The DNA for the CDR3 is TGTGCCACCAGCCCGGGGTATCAGCCCCAGCATTTT. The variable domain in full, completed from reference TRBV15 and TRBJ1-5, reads DAMVIQNPRYQVTQFGKPVTLSCSQTLNHNVMYWYQQKSSQAPKLLFHYYDKDFNNEADTPDNFQSRRPNTSFCFLDIRSPGLGDTAMYLCATSPGYQPQHFGDGTRLSIL.

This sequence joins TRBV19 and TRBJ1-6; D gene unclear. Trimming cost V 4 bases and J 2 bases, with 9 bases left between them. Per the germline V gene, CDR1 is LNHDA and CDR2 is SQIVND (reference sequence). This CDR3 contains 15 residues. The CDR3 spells CASSTRETYNSPLHF. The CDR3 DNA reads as TGTGCCAGTAGTACCCGGGAGACCTATAATTCACCCCTCCACTTT.

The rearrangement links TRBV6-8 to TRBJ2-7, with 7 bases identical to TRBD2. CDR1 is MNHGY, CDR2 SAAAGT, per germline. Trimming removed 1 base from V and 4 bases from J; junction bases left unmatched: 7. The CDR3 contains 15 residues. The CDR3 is CASSYFSPGGYEQYF. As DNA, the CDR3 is TGTGCCAGCAGTTACTTCTCTCCGGGGGGTTACGAGCAGTACTTC.

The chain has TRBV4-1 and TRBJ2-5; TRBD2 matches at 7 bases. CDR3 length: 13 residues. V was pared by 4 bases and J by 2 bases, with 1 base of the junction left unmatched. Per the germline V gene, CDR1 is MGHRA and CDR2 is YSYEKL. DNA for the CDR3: TGCGCCAGCAGCCGCGGGGGACAAGAGACCCAGTACTTC. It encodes CASSRGGQETQYF.

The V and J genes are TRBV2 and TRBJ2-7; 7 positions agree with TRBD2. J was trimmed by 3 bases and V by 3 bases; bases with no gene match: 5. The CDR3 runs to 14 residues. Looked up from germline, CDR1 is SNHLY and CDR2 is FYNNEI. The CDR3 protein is CASSEERGYYEQYF. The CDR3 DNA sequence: TGTGCCAGCAGTGAGGAGCGGGGATACTACGAGCAGTACTTC.

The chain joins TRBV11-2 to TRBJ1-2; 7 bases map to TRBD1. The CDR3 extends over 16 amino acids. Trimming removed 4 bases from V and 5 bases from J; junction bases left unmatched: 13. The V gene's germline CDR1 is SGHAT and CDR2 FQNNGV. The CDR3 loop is CASSSGPGQSGYGYTF. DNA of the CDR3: TGTGCCAGCAGCTCCGGACCGGGACAGTCGGGGTATGGCTACACCTTC.

The CDR3 loop is CASSQVSLGAGGREQFF. In DNA, the CDR3 is TGCGCCAGCAGCCAAGTCTCCCTTGGGGCGGGGGGGAGGGAGCAGTTCTTC. This sequence joins TRBV4-1 and TRBJ2-1, with 9 bases fitting TRBD2. Germline trimming cut 1 base from V and 10 bases from J; bases unmatched to any gene: 14. CDR1 is MGHRA, CDR2 YSYEKL, per germline. The CDR3 contains 17 residues.

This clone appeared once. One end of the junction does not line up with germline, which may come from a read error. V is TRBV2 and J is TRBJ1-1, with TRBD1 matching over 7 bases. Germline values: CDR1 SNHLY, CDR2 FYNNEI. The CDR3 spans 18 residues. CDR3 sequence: CASIEKTGFWDQNTEAFF. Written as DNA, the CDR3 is TGTGCCAGCATTGAAAAGACAGGGTTTTGGGACCAGAACACTGAAGCTTTCTTT.